The sequence of this TCR beta chain was determined in a study of early T cells in non-severe SARS-CoV-2 infection (dated by TCRdb to the early 2020s). With regard to the full study: Because TCR sequencing relied on bulk RNA taken from unsorted whole blood, pairing of alpha and beta chains was not possible.

The study was a case-control design nested within a healthcare worker cohort in London, UK, with weekly nasopharyngeal swab PCR tests and blood sampling. Healthcare workers were recruited between 23 and 31 March 2020, during the week of the UK lockdown, and were followed weekly for up to roughly 15 weeks. A distance of 11 bases separates the germline ends of V and J, which lose 10 bases and 5 bases respectively. Spanning cysteine to phenylalanine, the CDR3 consists of 11 amino acids. CDR3 DNA is the only sequence kept; it has 33 bases, read in frame from the first base. Receptor amplification or capture employed 5' RACE. The sequencing machine was a NextSeq 500. In the TCR library protocol, unique molecular identifiers were attached to individual cDNA molecules to correct for PCR bias and sequencing error. TCR alpha and beta chains were both sequenced, and the abundances of alpha and beta sequences in each sample were closely correlated with each other. As for how the authors treated the data: Decombinator V4 was used to annotate the V gene, J gene and CDR3 of the TCR sequences. TCRs were defined as expanded if a significant change between any two time points was detected under a Poisson model with p below 0.0001. TCR abundances were normalised to the total number of TCRs sequenced per sample and expressed as counts per million. TRAV1-2 paired with TRAJ12, TRAJ20 or TRAJ33 defined MAIT TCRs, while TRAV10 paired with TRAJ18 defined iNKT TCRs. VDJdb, accessed 1 November 2021, was searched for CMV, EBV and SARS-CoV-2 annotated TCRs, excluding TCRs annotated for multiple antigens. In TCRdb, the public reads were trimmed at Q25 with fastp and aligned with MiXCR, with productive beta chains retained. Rows with one shared CDR3 protein collapse into an entry with the most common genes and DNA. The V and J calls were not made by the authors but by TCRdb's processing. The sample table contains fewer than 75,000 distinct CDR3 sequences; only one count was recorded for about 19% of them. Approximately 16% of the sample lies in the top ten.

As regards this clonotype: What this receptor recognizes is not known. No base qualities exist here, and no much larger clone lies one base off it.

Overall results and qualifications from the work: Matching against VDJdb was skewed toward anti-spike CD8 responses, likely underestimated virus-specific expansions, and missed private and CD4 specificities.

In this chain, TRBV12-3 or TRBV12-4 is recombined with TRBJ2-5, and the D gene may be TRBD2, 6 bases matching. This clonotype was obtained from an adult who was a healthcare worker with PCR-confirmed SARS-CoV-2 infection or an uninfected control (not recorded which). The sample here was whole blood, taken at baseline. The DNA sequence is TGTGCCACCAAGAGCGGGGAGACCCAGTACTTC. Its protein product is CATKSGETQYF.